The present T cell receptor (beta chain) was sequenced within a study of Graves' ophthalmopathy and Graves' hyperthyroidism. The sequenced template was RNA, covering the TCR beta CDR3 region. First-round RT-PCR with HTBI primers preceded a second-round multiplex PCR. MiXCR, applied by TCRdb to the multiplex PCR reads, yields one record per CDR3 protein. The sample lists 300,000 to 500,000 distinct CDR3 sequences; less than 20% were seen once. In this sample, this clonotype turned up many times. This CDR3 spans 14 amino acids. Germline V gene lookup returns CDR1 LNHNV and CDR2 YYDKDF (reference sequence). With 5 bases clipped from V and 3 bases from J, the junction kept 6 bases outside the gene matches. No progression to ophthalmopathy over 18 months defined stable hyperthyroidism.

This chain uses TRBV15 with TRBJ2-7; 8 nucleotides agree with TRBD1. The sequenced sample was peripheral blood. The receptor comes from a woman aged 18-35 years with stable Graves' hyperthyroidism. The DNA for the CDR3 is TGTGCCACCAGCGCACTCGGGACAGGCTACGAGCAGTACTTC. Its translation: CATSALGTGYEQYF.